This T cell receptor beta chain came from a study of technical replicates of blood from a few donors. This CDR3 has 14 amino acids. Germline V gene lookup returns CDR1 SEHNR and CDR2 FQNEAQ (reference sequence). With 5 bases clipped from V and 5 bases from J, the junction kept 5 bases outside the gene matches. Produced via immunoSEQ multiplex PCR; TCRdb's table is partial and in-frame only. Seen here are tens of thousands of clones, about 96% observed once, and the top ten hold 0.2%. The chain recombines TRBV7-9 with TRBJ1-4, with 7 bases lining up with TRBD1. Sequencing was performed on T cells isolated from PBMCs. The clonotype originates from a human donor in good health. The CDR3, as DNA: TGTGCCAGCAGCCAGGGACAGAAAAATGAAAAACTGTTTTTT. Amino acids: CASSQGQKNEKLFF.